This T cell receptor (beta chain) stems from a study of glioma-infiltrating T cells. Study-level points and caveats: Tissue-blood divergence was below expectation in non-neoplastic patients, above in gliomas.

About this clonotype: Its antigen is unidentified.

The iRepertoire nested amplicon-rescue multiplex PCR amplified TCR alpha and beta CDR3s from RNA. TCRdb redid the calling of the multiplex PCR reads with MiXCR, one entry per CDR3 protein. The profile shows about 400,000 distinct CDR3 sequences, roughly two fifths of them singletons. CDR1 is SGHAT and CDR2 is FQNNGV in the germline V gene. There are 14 residues in the CDR3. V was pared by 5 bases and J by 3 bases, with 14 bases between. The TCR comes from a human donor with low-grade glioma or glioblastoma, undergoing nonglioma brain surgery, or in good health (not recorded which). The chain has TRBV11-2 and TRBJ2-7; D assignment may be TRBD1 or TRBD2 (6 bases each). Sequenced material: glioma tissue, nonneoplastic brain tissue, or PBMCs (not recorded which). In DNA form, the CDR3 reads TGTGCCAGCAGCGTTTCCGGGGGCAACTACGAGCAGTACTTC. Translating gives CASSVSGGNYEQYF.